The entry below describes one T cell receptor beta chain. Its matching antigen is unknown. The junction departs from the called germline gene at one end, perhaps through a read error. This specimen comes from a study of tumor-infiltrating lymphocytes in primary liver carcinoma. Investigators took RNA and DNA out together from roughly 18-30 mg of unsorted bulk tissue. The study sampled five separate regions from each tumor. Broader study findings: Relative to blood, tumors carried a significantly larger fraction of the repertoire in their top 250 clones (p = 0.039).

A constant-region primer served to make TCR beta cDNA from about 490 ng total RNA. Slightly modified ARM-PCR, run as three nested multiplex PCR rounds, produced the TCR beta libraries. TRBV1-TRBV30 forward primers and a C-beta reverse primer were used in the first two PCR rounds, which each ran for ten to eleven cycles. TCRdb passed the multiplex PCR reads through MiXCR, listing each CDR3 protein once. Of around 81,000 distinct CDR3 sequences in the sample, 65% to 75% were seen once. There are 15 residues in the CDR3. The V gene's germline CDR1 is SGHAT and CDR2 FQNNGV. This clonotype was obtained from a woman aged 60-70 years with primary liver carcinoma and hepatitis B virus infection. The chain recombines TRBV11-2 with TRBJ2-2; D might be TRBD2 (5 bases). Sequencing input: liver tumor tissue from sampling region 4. Subset in this sample: tumor region T4, right-lateral pole. For the CDR3, the DNA is TGTGCCAACAGCTCTCCGCAAGGACTGACCGGGGAGCTGTTTTTT. This gives the protein CANSSPQGLTGELFF.